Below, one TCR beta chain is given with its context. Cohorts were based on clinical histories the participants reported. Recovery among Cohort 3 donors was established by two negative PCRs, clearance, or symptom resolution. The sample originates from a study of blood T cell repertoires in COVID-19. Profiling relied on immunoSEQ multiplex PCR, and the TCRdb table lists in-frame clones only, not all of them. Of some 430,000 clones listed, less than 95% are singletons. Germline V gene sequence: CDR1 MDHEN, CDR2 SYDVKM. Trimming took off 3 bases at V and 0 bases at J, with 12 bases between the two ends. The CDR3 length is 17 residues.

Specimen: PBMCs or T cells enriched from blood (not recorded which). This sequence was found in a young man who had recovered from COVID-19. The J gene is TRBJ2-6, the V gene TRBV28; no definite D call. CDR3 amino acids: CASSLSYSSSGANVLTF. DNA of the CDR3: TGTGCCAGCAGTTTGAGTTACTCGAGCTCTGGGGCCAACGTCCTGACTTTC.